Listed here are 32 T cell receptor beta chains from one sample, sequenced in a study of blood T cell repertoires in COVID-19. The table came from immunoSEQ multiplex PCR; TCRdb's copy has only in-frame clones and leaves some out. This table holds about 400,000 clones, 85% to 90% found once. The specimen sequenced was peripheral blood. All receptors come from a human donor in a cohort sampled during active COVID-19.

The CDR3 sequence: CASSLELAGSTEQYF. DNA of the CDR3: TGTGCCAGCAGCTTAGAACTAGCGGGTTCAACCGAGCAGTACTTC. The gene calls are TRBV7-9 and TRBJ2-7; TRBD2 matches at 9 bases. Unmatched junction bases numbered 7, after V lost 1 base and J lost 6 bases. Germline V gene sequence: CDR1 SEHNR, CDR2 FQNEAQ (reference sequence). This CDR3 contains 15 residues.

CDR3 in DNA: TGTGCCAGCAGTCAGATCGGAGGGGTGACGAACACTGAAGCTTTCTTT. Protein sequence: CASSQIGGVTNTEAFF. V gene TRBV7-6 combines with J gene TRBJ1-1, with D perhaps matching TRBD1 (5 bases). From germline, CDR1 is SGHVS and CDR2 FNYEAQ. The V and J ends lost 6 bases and 1 base respectively, with 18 bases between them. The CDR3 sequence is 16 residues long.

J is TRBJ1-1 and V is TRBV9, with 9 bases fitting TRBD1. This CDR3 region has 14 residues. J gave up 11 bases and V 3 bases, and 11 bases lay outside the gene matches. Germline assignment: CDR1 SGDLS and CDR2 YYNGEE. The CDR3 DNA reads TGTGCCAGCAGCGCAATCCTACAGGGGGCCGAGGCTTTCTTT. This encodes CASSAILQGAEAFF. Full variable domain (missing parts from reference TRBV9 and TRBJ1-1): DSGVTQTPKHLITATGQRVTLRCSPRSGDLSVYWYQQSLDQGLQFLIQYYNGEERAKGNILERFSAQQFPDLHSELNLSSLELGDSALYFCASSAILQGAEAFFGQGTRLTVV.

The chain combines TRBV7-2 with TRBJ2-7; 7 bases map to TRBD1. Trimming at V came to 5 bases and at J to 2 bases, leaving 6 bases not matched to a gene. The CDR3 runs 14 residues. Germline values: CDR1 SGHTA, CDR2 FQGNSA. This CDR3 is CASSPRQGAYEQYF. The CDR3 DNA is TGTGCCAGCAGCCCACGACAGGGAGCCTACGAGCAGTACTTC.

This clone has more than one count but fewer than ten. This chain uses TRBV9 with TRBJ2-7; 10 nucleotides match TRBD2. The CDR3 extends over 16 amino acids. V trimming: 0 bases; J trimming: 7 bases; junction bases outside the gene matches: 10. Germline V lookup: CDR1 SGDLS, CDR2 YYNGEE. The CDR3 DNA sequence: TGTGCCAGCAGCGTAGAGGGAGCGGGAGGGCCGGAGGAGCAGTACTTC. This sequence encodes CASSVEGAGGPEEQYF.

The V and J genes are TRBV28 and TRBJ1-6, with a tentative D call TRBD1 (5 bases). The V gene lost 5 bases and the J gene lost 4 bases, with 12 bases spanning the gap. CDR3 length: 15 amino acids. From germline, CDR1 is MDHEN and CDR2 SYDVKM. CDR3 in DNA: TGTGCCAGCAGTCCGGGGACTTCATATAATTCACCCCTCCACTTT. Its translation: CASSPGTSYNSPLHF.

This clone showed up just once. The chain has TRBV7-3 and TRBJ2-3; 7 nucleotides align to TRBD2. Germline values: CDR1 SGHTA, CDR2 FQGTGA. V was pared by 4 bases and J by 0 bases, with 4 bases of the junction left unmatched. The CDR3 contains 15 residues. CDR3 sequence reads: CASSSRGFSTDTQYF. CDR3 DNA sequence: TGTGCCAGCAGCTCGCGGGGGTTTAGCACAGATACGCAGTATTTT.

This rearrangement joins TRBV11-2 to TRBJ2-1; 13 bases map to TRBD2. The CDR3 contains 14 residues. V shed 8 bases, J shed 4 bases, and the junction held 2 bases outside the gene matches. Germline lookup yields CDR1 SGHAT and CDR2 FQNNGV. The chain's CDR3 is CASGTSGMYNEQFF. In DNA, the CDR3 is TGTGCCAGCGGGACTAGCGGGATGTACAATGAGCAGTTCTTC.

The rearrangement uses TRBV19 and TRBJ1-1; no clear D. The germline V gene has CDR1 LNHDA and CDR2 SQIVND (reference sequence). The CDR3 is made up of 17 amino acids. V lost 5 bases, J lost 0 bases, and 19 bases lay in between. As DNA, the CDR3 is TGTGCCAGTAGTTTCTCCAGGTTTTACCTAATGAACACTGAAGCTTTCTTT. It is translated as CASSFSRFYLMNTEAFF.

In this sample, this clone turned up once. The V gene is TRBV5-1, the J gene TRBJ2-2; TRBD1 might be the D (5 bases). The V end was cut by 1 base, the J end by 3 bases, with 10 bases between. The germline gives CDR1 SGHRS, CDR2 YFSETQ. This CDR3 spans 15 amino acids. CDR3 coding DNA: TGCGCCAGCAGCTTGAGGGGTGTAGACACCGGGGAGCTGTTTTTT. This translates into CASSLRGVDTGELFF.

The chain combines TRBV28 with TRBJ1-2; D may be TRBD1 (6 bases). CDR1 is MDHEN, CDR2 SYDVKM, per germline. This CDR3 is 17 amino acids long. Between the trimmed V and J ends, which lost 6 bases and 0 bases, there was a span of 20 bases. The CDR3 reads CASRKQGKRLANYGYTF. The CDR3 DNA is TGTGCCAGCAGAAAACAGGGTAAAAGGCTAGCTAACTATGGCTACACCTTC.

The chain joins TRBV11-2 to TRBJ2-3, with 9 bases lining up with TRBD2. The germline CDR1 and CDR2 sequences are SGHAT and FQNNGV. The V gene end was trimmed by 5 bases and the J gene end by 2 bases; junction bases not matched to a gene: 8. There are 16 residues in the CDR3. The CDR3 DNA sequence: TGTGCCAGCAGCGTTAGTAGCGGGAGTTTCACAGATACGCAGTATTTT. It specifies CASSVSSGSFTDTQYF. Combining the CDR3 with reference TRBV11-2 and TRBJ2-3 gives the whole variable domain EAGVAQSPRYKIIEKRQSVAFWCNPISGHATLYWYQQILGQGPKLLIQFQNNGVVDDSQLPKDRFSAERLKGVDSTLKIQPAKLEDSAVYLCASSVSSGSFTDTQYFGPGTRLTVL.

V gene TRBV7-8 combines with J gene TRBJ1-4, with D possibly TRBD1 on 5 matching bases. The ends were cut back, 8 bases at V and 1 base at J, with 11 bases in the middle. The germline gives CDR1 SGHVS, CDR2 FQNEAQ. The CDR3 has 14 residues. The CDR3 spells CASAREVTNEKLFF. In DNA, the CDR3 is TGTGCCAGCGCCAGGGAAGTAACTAATGAAAAACTGTTTTTT. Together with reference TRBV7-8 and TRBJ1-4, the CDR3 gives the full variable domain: GAGVSQSPRYKVAKRGQDVALRCDPISGHVSLFWYQQALGQGPEFLTYFQNEAQLDKSGLPSDRFFAERPEGSVSTLKIQRTQQEDSAVYLCASAREVTNEKLFFGSGTQLSVL.

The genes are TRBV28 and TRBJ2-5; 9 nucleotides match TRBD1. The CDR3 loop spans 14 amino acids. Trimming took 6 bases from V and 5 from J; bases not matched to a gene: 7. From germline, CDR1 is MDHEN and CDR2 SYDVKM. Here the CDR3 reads CASSRDRVVETQYF. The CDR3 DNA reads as TGTGCCAGCAGCCGGGACAGGGTGGTGGAGACCCAGTACTTC.

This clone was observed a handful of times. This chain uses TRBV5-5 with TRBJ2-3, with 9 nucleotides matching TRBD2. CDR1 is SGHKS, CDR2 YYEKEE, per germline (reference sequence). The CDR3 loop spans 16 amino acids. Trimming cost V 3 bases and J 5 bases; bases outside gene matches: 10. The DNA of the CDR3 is TGTGCCAGCAGCTGGGAAGGTAGCGGGGGCGAAGATACGCAGTATTTT. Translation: CASSWEGSGGEDTQYF.

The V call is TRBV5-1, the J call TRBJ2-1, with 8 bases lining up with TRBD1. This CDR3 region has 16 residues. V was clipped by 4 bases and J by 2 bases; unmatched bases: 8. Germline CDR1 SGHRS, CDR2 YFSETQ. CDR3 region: CASSIQGASTYNEQFF. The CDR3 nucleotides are TGCGCCAGCAGCATTCAGGGGGCTTCGACCTACAATGAGCAGTTCTTC. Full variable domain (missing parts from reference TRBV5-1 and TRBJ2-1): KAGVTQTPRYLIKTRGQQVTLSCSPISGHRSVSWYQQTPGQGLQFLFEYFSETQRNKGNFPGRFSGRQFSNSRSEMNVSTLELGDSALYLCASSIQGASTYNEQFFGPGTRLTVL.

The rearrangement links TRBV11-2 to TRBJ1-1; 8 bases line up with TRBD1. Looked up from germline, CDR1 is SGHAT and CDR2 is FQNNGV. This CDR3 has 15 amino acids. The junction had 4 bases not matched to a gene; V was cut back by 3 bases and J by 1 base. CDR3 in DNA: TGTGCCAGCAGCTTCAACAGGGGGAAGAACACTGAAGCTTTCTTT. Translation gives CASSFNRGKNTEAFF. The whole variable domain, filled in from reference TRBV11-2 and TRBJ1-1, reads EAGVAQSPRYKIIEKRQSVAFWCNPISGHATLYWYQQILGQGPKLLIQFQNNGVVDDSQLPKDRFSAERLKGVDSTLKIQPAKLEDSAVYLCASSFNRGKNTEAFFGQGTRLTVV.

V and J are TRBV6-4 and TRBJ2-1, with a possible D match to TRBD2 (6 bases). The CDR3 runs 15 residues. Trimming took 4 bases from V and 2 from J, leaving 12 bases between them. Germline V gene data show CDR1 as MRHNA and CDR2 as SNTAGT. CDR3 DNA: TGTGCCAGCAGTGGTACCGGAGGGGCCTACAATGAGCAGTTCTTC. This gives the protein CASSGTGGAYNEQFF.

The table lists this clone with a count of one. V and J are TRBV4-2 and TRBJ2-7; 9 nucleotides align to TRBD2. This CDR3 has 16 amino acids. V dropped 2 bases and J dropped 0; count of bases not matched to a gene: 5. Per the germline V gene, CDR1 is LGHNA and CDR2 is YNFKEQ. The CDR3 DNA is TGTGCCAGCAGCCAATTTAGCGGGGGTCCCTCCTACGAGCAGTACTTC. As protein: CASSQFSGGPSYEQYF.

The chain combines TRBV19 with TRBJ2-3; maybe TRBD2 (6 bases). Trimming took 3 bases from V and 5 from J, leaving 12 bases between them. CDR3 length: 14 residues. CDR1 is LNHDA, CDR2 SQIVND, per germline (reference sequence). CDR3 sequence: CASSIRVEGDTQYF. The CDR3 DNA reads TGTGCCAGTAGTATCAGGGTGGAGGGAGATACGCAGTATTTT.

Written as DNA, the CDR3 is TGTGCCAGCAGTTACTACGGGGGGTTTTACGAGCAGTACTTC. Protein: CASSYYGGFYEQYF. The gene calls are TRBV6-6 and TRBJ2-7; 7 bases are shared with TRBD2. The CDR3 has 14 residues. Germline V gene lookup returns CDR1 MNHNY and CDR2 SVGAGI (reference sequence). V lost 1 base and J lost 4; bases outside the gene matches: 4.

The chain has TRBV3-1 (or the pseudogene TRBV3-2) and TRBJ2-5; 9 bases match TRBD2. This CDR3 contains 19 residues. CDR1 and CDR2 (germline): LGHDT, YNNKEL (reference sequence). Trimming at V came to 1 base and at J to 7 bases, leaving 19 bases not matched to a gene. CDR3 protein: CASSQVISLDGGGAGTQYF. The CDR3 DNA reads TGTGCCAGCAGCCAAGTCATTAGCCTTGACGGCGGGGGGGCGGGGACCCAGTACTTC.

The CDR3 region is CASSQVTGGGGPQHF. CDR3 DNA: TGTGCCAGCAGCCAAGTGACAGGGGGAGGTGGGCCCCAGCATTTT. The chain joins TRBV3-1 (or the pseudogene TRBV3-2) to TRBJ1-5; 9 nucleotides match TRBD1. The length of the CDR3 is 15 residues. V lost 1 base, J lost 9 bases, and 7 bases stayed unmatched. Germline V gene data show CDR1 as LGHDT and CDR2 as YNNKEL (reference sequence).

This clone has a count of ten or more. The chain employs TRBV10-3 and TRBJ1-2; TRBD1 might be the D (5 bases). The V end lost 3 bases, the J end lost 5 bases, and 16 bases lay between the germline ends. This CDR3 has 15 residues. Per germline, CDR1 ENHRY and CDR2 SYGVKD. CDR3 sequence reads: CAISDHISDRYGYTF. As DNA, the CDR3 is TGTGCCATCAGTGATCACATTTCCGACAGATATGGCTACACCTTC.

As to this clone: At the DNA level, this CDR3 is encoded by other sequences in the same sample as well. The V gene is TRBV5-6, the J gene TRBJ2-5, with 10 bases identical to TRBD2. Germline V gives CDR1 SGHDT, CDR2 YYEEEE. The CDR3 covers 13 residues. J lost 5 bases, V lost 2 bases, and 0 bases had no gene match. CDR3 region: CASSLAGGETQYF. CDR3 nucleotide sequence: TGTGCCAGCAGCTTAGCGGGAGGGGAGACCCAGTACTTC.

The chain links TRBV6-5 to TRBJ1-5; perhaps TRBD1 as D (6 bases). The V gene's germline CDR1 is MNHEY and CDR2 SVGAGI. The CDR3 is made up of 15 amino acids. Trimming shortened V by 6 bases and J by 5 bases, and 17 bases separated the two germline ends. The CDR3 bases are TGTGCCAGCAGACCCGGGACACTAGGTGATCAGCCCCAGCATTTT. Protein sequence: CASRPGTLGDQPQHF.

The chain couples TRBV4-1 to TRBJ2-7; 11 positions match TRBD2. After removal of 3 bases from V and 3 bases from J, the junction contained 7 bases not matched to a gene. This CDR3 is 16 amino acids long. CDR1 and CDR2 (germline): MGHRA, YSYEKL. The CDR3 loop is CASSQGGTSGYYEQYF. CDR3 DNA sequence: TGCGCCAGCAGCCAGGGGGGGACTAGCGGATACTACGAGCAGTACTTC.

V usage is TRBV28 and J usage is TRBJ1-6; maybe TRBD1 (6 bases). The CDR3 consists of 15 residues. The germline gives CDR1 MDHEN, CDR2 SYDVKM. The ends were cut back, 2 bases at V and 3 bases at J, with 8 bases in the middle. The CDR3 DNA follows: TGTGCCAGCAGTTTAGGACAGCTCTATAATTCACCCCTCCACTTT. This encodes CASSLGQLYNSPLHF.

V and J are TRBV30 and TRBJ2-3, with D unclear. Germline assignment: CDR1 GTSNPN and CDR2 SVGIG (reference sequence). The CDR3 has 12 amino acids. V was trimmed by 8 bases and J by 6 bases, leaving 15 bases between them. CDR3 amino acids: CALIMSGDTQYF. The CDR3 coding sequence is TGTGCCCTCATAATGTCGGGTGATACGCAGTATTTT.

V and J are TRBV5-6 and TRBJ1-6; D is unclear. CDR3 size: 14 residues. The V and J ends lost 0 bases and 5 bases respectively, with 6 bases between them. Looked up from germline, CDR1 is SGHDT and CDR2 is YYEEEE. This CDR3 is CASSLGRDNSPLHF. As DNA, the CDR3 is TGTGCCAGCAGCTTGGGACGGGATAATTCACCCCTCCACTTT.

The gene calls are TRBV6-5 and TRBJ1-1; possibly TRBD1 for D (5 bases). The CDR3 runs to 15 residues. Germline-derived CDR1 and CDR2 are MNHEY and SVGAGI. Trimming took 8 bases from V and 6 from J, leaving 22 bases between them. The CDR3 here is CASHNLGQRFAEAFF. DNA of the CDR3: TGTGCCAGCCACAACCTTGGACAAAGGTTTGCTGAAGCTTTCTTT.

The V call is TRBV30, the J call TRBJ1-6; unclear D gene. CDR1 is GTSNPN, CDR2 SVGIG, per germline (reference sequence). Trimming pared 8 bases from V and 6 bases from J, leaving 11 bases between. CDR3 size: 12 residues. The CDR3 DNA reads TGTGCCCGTTCTCAGGCTAATTCACCCCTCCACTTT. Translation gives CARSQANSPLHF.